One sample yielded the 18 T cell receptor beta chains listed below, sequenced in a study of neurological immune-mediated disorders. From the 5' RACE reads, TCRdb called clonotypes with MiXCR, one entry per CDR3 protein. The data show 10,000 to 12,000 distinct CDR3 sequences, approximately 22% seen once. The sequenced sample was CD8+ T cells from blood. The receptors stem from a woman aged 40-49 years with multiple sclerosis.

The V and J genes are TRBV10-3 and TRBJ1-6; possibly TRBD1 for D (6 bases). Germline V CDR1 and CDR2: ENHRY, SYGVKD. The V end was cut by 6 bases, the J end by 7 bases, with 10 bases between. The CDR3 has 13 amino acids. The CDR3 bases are TGTGCCATCAGGGAGGACAGAAATTCACCCCTCCACTTT. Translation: CAIREDRNSPLHF.

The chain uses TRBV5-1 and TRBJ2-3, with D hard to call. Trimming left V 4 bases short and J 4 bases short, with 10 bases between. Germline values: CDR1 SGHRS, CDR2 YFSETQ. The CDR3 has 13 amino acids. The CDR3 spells CASSLQESDTQYF. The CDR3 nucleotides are TGCGCCAGCAGCCTGCAAGAGTCAGATACGCAGTATTTT.

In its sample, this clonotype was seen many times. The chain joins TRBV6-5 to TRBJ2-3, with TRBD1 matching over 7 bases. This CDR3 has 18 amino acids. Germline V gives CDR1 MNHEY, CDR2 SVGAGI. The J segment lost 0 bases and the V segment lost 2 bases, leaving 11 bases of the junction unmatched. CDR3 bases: TGTGCCAGCAGTTACGAACGTTCAGGGGGAACTAGCACAGATACGCAGTATTTT. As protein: CASSYERSGGTSTDTQYF.

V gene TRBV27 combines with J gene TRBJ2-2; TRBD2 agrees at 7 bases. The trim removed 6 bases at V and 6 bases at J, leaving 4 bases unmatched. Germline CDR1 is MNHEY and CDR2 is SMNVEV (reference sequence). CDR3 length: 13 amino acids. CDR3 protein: CASSSGGSGELFF. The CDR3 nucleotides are TGTGCCAGCAGCTCGGGGGGATCCGGGGAGCTGTTTTTT.

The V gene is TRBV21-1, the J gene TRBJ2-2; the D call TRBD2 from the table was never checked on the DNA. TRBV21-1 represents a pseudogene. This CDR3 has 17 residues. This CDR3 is CASSQTDSFANTGELFF. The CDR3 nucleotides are TGTGCCAGCAGCCAAACGGACTCGTTCGCGAACACCGGGGAGCTGTTTTTT.

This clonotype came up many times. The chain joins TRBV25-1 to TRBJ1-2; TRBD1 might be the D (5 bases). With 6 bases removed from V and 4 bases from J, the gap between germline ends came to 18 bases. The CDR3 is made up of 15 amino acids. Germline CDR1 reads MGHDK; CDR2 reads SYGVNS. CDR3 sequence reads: CASRGLGVQGYGYTF. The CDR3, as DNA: TGTGCCAGCAGAGGTCTAGGGGTCCAGGGCTATGGCTACACCTTC.

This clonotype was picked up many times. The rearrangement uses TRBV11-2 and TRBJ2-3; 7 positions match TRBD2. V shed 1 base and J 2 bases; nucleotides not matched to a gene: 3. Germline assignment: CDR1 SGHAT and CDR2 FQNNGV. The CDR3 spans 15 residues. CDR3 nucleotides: TGTGCCAGCAGCTTAGGGAGCGGGGACACAGATACGCAGTATTTT. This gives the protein CASSLGSGDTDTQYF. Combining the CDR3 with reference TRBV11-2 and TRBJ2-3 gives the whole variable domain EAGVAQSPRYKIIEKRQSVAFWCNPISGHATLYWYQQILGQGPKLLIQFQNNGVVDDSQLPKDRFSAERLKGVDSTLKIQPAKLEDSAVYLCASSLGSGDTDTQYFGPGTRLTVL.

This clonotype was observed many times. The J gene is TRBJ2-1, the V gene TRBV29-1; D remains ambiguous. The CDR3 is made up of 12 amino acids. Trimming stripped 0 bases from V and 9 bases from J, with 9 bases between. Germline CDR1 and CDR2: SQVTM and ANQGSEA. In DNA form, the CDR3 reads TGCAGCGTTGAAGAAGTGGGAAGTGAGCAGTTCTTC. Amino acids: CSVEEVGSEQFF.

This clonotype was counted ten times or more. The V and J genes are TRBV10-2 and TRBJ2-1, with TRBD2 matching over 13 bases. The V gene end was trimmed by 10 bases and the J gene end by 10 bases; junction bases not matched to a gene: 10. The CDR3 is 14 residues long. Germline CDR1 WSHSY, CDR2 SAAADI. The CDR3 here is CATFMTSGGLEQFF. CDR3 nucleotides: TGCGCCACCTTTATGACTAGCGGGGGGCTAGAGCAGTTCTTC.

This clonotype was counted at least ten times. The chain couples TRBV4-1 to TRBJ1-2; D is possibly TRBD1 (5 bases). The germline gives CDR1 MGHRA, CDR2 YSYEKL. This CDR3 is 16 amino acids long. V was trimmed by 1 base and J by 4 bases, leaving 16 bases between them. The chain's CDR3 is CASSQGEEAGPYGYTF. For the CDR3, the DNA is TGCGCCAGCAGCCAAGGAGAGGAGGCAGGGCCCTATGGCTACACCTTC.

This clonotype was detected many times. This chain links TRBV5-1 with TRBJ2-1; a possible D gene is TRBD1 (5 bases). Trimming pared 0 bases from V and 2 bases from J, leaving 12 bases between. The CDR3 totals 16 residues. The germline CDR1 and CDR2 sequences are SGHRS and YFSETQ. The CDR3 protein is CASSLGTRSAYNEQFF. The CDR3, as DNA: TGCGCCAGCAGCTTGGGGACAAGGTCGGCCTACAATGAGCAGTTCTTC.

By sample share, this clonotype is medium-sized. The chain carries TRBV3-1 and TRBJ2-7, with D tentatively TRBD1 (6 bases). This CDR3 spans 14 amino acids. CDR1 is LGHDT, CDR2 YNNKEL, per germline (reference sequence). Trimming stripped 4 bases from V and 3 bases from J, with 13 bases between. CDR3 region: CASSPRDTNYEQYF. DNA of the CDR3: TGTGCCAGCAGCCCCCGGGACACGAACTACGAGCAGTACTTC.

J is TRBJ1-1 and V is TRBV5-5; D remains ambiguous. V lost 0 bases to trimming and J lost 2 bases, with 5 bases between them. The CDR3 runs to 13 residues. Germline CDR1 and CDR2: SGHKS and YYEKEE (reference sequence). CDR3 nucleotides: TGTGCCAGCAGCTTGGAGGGAAACACTGAAGCTTTCTTT. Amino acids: CASSLEGNTEAFF.

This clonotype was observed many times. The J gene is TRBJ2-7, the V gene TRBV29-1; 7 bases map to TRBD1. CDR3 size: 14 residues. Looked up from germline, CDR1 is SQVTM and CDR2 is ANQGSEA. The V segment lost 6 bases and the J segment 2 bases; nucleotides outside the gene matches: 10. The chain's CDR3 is CSVPGAGTAYEQYF. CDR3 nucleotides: TGCAGCGTGCCCGGGGCCGGGACAGCCTACGAGCAGTACTTC.

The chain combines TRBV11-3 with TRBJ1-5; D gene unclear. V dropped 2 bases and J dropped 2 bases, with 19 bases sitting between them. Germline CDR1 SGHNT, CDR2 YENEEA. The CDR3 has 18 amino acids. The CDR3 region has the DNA TGTGCCAGCAGCTTACGCGCTCGGAATGACCGAGGCAATCAGCCCCAGCATTTT. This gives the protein CASSLRARNDRGNQPQHF.

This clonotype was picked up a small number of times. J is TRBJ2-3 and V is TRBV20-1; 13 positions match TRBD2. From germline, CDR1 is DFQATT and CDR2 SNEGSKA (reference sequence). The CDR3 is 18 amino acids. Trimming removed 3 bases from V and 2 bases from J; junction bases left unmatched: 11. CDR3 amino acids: CSASGGTSGGVYTDTQYF. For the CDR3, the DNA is TGCAGTGCTAGTGGGGGAACTAGCGGGGGGGTTTACACAGATACGCAGTATTTT.

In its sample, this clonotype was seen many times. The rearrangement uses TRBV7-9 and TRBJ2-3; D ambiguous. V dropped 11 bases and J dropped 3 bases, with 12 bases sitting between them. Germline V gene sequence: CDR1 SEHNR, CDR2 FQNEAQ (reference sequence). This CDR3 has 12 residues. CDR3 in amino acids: CARLGETDTQYF. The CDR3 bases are TGTGCCCGCCTCGGAGAGACAGATACGCAGTATTTT.

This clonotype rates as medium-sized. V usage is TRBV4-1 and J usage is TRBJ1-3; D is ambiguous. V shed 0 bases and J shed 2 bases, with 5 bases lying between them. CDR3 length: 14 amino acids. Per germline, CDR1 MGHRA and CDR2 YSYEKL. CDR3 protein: CASSQDGAGNTIYF. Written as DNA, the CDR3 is TGCGCCAGCAGCCAAGACGGGGCTGGAAACACCATATATTTT.